This T cell receptor beta chain was captured in a study of blood T cell repertoires in COVID-19. Study overall: Specimens from acute and convalescent COVID-19 originated in the United States, Italy and Spain. Sources were T cells, B-cell-depleted T cells, or PBMCs; the material itself was cDNA or gDNA.

Clones were sequenced by immunoSEQ multiplex PCR, and TCRdb holds only the in-frame ones, with some missing. The sample yields approximately 100,000 clones, approximately 88% seen once. V gave up 6 bases and J gave up 3 bases; unmatched junction bases: 1. The CDR3 runs to 12 residues. This receptor was identified in an older woman with acute or convalescent COVID-19. Specimen: peripheral blood. The chain recombines TRBV12-3 or TRBV12-4 with TRBJ1-2, with 7 bases identical to TRBD1. CDR3 loop: CASRTGYYGYTF. The CDR3 bases are TGTGCCAGCAGGACAGGGTACTATGGCTACACCTTC.